This TCR beta chain was sequenced in a study of post-analysis software for immune sequencing data. This clonotype was seen a handful of times. The antigen remains undetermined. Trimming pared 1 base from V and 0 bases from J, leaving 13 bases between. The CDR3 is 17 amino acids. CDR1 is MGHRA and CDR2 is YSYEKL in the germline V gene. Study-level findings and limits: Patients showed TRBV5-6, TRBV5-1 and TRBV20-1 among 4 or 5 TRBV segments more frequent than in controls. Compared against controls, patients with multiple sclerosis displayed significantly lower normalized Chao1 diversity.

The TCR beta cDNA libraries contained unique molecular identifiers. Input amounts of roughly 0.9 to 10 million T cells were used. These gave about 500,000 cDNA molecules, so each molecule approximated one T cell. TCRdb used MiXCR to reprocess the PCR reads, holding one entry per CDR3 protein. This table holds approximately 770,000 distinct CDR3 sequences, about 45% found once. The receptor was isolated from a girl aged 5-17 years with multiple sclerosis. The sequenced material came from blood. The chain couples TRBV4-1 to TRBJ2-1; the D is unclear. The CDR3 nucleotides read TGCGCCAGCAGCCAAGCGTTGCGACAAAGCTCCTACAATGAGCAGTTCTTC. It translates to CASSQALRQSSYNEQFF.